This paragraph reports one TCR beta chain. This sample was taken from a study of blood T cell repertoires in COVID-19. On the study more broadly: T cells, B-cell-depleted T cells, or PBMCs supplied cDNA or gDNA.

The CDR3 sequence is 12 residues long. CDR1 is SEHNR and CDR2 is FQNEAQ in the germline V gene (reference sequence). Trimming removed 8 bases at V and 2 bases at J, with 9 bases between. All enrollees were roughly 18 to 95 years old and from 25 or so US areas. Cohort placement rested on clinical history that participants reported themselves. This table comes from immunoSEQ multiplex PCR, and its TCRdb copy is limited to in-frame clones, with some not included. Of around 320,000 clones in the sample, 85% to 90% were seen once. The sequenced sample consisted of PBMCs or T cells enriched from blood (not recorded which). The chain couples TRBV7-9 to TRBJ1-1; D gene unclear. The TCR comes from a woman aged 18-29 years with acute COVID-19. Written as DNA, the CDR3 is TGTGCCAGCCGACTTTTAAACACTGAAGCTTTCTTT. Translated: CASRLLNTEAFF.